The source of this T cell receptor (beta chain) is a study of T cells in Graves' hyperthyroidism and ophthalmopathy. Points from the study as a whole: Peripheral blood also featured most of the thyroid clonotypes expanded above 0.001.

RNA transcripts served as the template for amplifying TCR beta CDR3 regions. During a first-round RT-PCR of the TCR CDR3, the HTBI primer set was used. TCRdb redid the calling of the multiplex PCR reads with MiXCR, one entry per CDR3 protein. The repertoire holds some 420,000 distinct CDR3 sequences, roughly an eighth seen once, with 5.3% in the top ten. The CDR3 is 14 residues long. Between the trimmed V and J ends, which lost 4 bases and 2 bases, there was a span of 11 bases. The germline V gene encodes CDR1 LNHNV and CDR2 YYDKDF (reference sequence). On this clonotype itself: What it binds is not known.

Sequencing input: blood. The source of this sequence is a woman under 30 with Graves' hyperthyroidism. The chain joins TRBV15 to TRBJ2-5; D is possibly TRBD2 (5 bases). The CDR3 loop reads CATSKRGLQETQYF. The CDR3 DNA is TGTGCCACCAGCAAACGGGGTCTACAAGAGACCCAGTACTTC.